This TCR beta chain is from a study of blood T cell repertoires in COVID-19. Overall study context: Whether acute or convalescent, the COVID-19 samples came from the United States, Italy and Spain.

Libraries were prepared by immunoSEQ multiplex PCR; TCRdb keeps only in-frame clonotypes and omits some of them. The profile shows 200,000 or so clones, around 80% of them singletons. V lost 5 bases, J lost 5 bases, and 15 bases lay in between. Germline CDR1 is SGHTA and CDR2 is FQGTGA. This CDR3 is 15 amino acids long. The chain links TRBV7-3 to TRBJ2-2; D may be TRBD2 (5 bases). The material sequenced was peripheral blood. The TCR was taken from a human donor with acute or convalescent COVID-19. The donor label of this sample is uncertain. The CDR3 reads CASSPARSGTGELFF. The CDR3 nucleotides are TGTGCCAGCAGCCCCGCAAGGAGCGGAACCGGGGAGCTGTTTTTT.